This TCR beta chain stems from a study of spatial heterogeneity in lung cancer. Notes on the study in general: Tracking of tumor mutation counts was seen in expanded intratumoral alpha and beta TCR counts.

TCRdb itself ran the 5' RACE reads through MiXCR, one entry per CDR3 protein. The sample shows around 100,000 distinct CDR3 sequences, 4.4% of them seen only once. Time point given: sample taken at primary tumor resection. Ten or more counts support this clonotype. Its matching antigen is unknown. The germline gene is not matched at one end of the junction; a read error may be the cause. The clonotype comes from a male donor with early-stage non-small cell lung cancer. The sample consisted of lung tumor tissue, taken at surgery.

CDR3 protein: CSAREPNAGNEQYF. The CDR3 DNA reads TGCAGTGCTCGAGAGCCGAACGCGGGCAACGAGCAGTACTTC. J is TRBJ2-7 and V is TRBV20-1; the D gene is possibly TRBD2 (5 bases). Per germline, CDR1 DFQATT and CDR2 SNEGSKA (reference sequence). The CDR3 has 14 amino acids.